A single sample gave rise to the 24 T cell receptor beta chains below, sequenced in a study of T cell changes during pregnancy in multiple sclerosis. Sequencing was performed with immunoSEQ multiplex PCR; in TCRdb, only in-frame clones are kept and a portion is missing. The sample consists of approximately 60,000 clones, 94% of them appearing once. Specimen: CD8+ T cells from peripheral blood mononuclear cells, collected in the third trimester of pregnancy. These receptor sequences come from a female donor with multiple sclerosis, enrolled in a pregnancy study.

The chain couples TRBV27 to TRBJ2-3; the D gene is possibly TRBD1 (5 bases). The CDR3 has 16 residues. Trimming left V 2 bases short and J 0 bases short, with 12 bases between. The germline V gene has CDR1 MNHEY and CDR2 SMNVEV (reference sequence). The CDR3 spells CASSLGAAGSTDTQYF. CDR3 bases: TGTGCCAGCAGTTTAGGCGCGGCAGGGAGCACAGATACGCAGTATTTT.

This clone has only one observation. CDR3 nucleotides: TGTGCCAGCAGCTCAGGACAGTACTTCGGTTTGGATGGCTACACCTTC. This translates into CASSSGQYFGLDGYTF. The chain couples TRBV13 to TRBJ1-2, with D possibly matching TRBD1 (6 bases). Germline values: CDR1 PRHDT, CDR2 FYEKMQ (reference sequence). V was trimmed by 4 bases and J by 6 bases, leaving 21 bases between them. The CDR3 totals 16 residues.

The rearrangement joins TRBV18 to TRBJ2-5; 8 bases match TRBD1. The CDR3 covers 14 residues. The ends lost 7 bases at V and 5 bases at J; junction bases unmatched: 9. Germline V gene sequence: CDR1 KGHSH, CDR2 LQKENI. CDR3 region: CASFLAGQEETQYF. CDR3 sequence (DNA): TGTGCCAGCTTCCTGGCGGGACAGGAGGAGACCCAGTACTTC. Using reference TRBV18 and TRBJ2-5 for the parts outside the CDR3, the full variable domain is NAGVMQNPRHLVRRRGQEARLRCSPMKGHSHVYWYRQLPEEGLKFMVYLQKENIIDESGMPKERFSAEFPKEGPSILRIQQVVRGDSAAYFCASFLAGQEETQYFGPGTRLLVL.

The chain employs TRBV11-2 and TRBJ2-3; 8 nucleotides agree with TRBD1. Germline lookup yields CDR1 SGHAT and CDR2 FQNNGV. The length of the CDR3 is 18 residues. V shed 3 bases, J shed 6 bases, and the junction held 17 bases outside the gene matches. CDR3: CASSLNYDRGPIGDTQYF. CDR3 DNA: TGTGCCAGCAGCTTGAACTACGACAGGGGCCCTATCGGGGATACGCAGTATTTT.

Details on this clone: The junction differs from germline at one of its ends, possibly a read error. The chain carries TRBV11-3 and TRBJ2-5; D is possibly TRBD2 (6 bases). The CDR3 runs 12 residues. The germline V gene encodes CDR1 SGHNT and CDR2 YENEEA. The DNA for the CDR3 is TGTGCCAGCAGCCTCGGGACTGCCCCCGAGGACTTC. Its protein is CASSLGTAPEDF.

The J gene is TRBJ2-7, the V gene TRBV13; 16 positions match TRBD2. The V segment lost 5 bases and the J segment 7 bases; nucleotides outside the gene matches: 8. The germline V gene encodes CDR1 PRHDT and CDR2 FYEKMQ (reference sequence). CDR3 size: 16 residues. The CDR3 nucleotides read TGTGCCAGCAGCCCGGGACTAGCGGGAGGGCCGGGGGAGCAGTACTTC. Protein sequence: CASSPGLAGGPGEQYF.

This clone has only one observation. This chain connects TRBV5-1 to TRBJ2-1, with D possibly matching TRBD2 (6 bases). V was cut by 0 bases and J by 3 bases, with 10 bases left in between. Germline values: CDR1 SGHRS, CDR2 YFSETQ. This CDR3 is 15 amino acids long. The CDR3 loop reads CASSLAGGDYNEQFF. The CDR3 DNA reads TGCGCCAGCAGCTTGGCCGGCGGGGACTACAATGAGCAGTTCTTC.

V gene TRBV6-4 combines with J gene TRBJ2-2; weak D call: TRBD2 (5 bases). Germline V gives CDR1 MRHNA, CDR2 SNTAGT. The length of the CDR3 is 14 residues. The V end was cut by 2 bases, the J end by 6 bases, with 10 bases between. Here the CDR3 DNA reads TGTGCCAGCAGTGACGGGAGTGGTTCCGGGGAGCTGTTTTTT. It translates to CASSDGSGSGELFF.

This clone was detected only once. The J gene is TRBJ2-1, the V gene TRBV2; D may be TRBD1 (5 bases). V was trimmed by 6 bases and J by 2 bases, leaving 8 bases between them. Per germline, CDR1 SNHLY and CDR2 FYNNEI. This CDR3 has 13 residues. CDR3 sequence (DNA): TGTGCCAGCAGCTCAGGGCCCTACAATGAGCAGTTCTTC. This codes for CASSSGPYNEQFF.

The J gene is TRBJ1-6, the V gene TRBV5-6, with D unresolved. Germline values: CDR1 SGHDT, CDR2 YYEEEE. The V gene lost 1 base and the J gene lost 7 bases, with 12 bases spanning the gap. CDR3 length equals 15 residues. As DNA, the CDR3 is TGTGCCAGCAGCTTGACCCCGGGAACCAATTCACCCCTCCACTTT. Its protein product is CASSLTPGTNSPLHF.

V usage is TRBV9 and J usage is TRBJ2-1; weak D call: TRBD1 (6 bases). Per germline, CDR1 SGDLS and CDR2 YYNGEE. The length of the CDR3 is 15 residues. Trimming removed 0 bases from V and 2 bases from J, with 9 bases in between. CDR3 sequence: CASSVGGGTYNEQFF. Here the CDR3 DNA reads TGTGCCAGCAGCGTAGGAGGGGGAACCTACAATGAGCAGTTCTTC.

This chain joins TRBV6-5 and TRBJ1-2; tentative D call: TRBD1 (6 bases). V was clipped by 7 bases and J by 2 bases, with 11 bases between them. The CDR3 runs to 13 residues. The germline gives CDR1 MNHEY, CDR2 SVGAGI. The CDR3 sequence is CASTPGGNYGYTF. CDR3 bases: TGTGCCAGCACGCCTGGGGGCAACTATGGCTACACCTTC.

The chain is built from TRBV4-3 and TRBJ2-1; 11 nucleotides line up with TRBD2. With V trimmed by 4 bases and J by 7 bases, 9 bases remained unmatched. The germline CDR1 and CDR2 sequences are LGHNA and YSLEER. The CDR3 runs to 16 residues. Here the CDR3 DNA reads TGCGCCAGCAGCCCCGACCTAGCGGGAGGAGGTAATGAGCAGTTCTTC. It yields the protein CASSPDLAGGGNEQFF.

This clone was observed once. V usage is TRBV9 and J usage is TRBJ1-4, with 8 bases that match TRBD1. The CDR3 consists of 15 residues. After removal of 2 bases from V and 8 bases from J, the junction contained 8 bases not matched to a gene. Germline CDR1 and CDR2: SGDLS and YYNGEE. The CDR3 loop is CASSVRQGFQEKLFF. In DNA form, the CDR3 reads TGTGCCAGCAGCGTGCGACAGGGGTTTCAGGAAAAACTGTTTTTT.

The V gene is TRBV19, the J gene TRBJ2-7; D is undetermined. Trimming pared 1 base from V and 0 bases from J, leaving 7 bases between. The CDR3 is 14 amino acids. Germline assignment: CDR1 LNHDA and CDR2 SQIVND (reference sequence). CDR3 in DNA: TGTGCCAGTAGTATAGTTGGCAGCTCCTACGAGCAGTACTTC. Its protein product is CASSIVGSSYEQYF.

As regards this clone: The junction shows a germline mismatch at one end, possibly a read error. This chain links TRBV2 with TRBJ1-4; TRBD1 might be the D (5 bases). Germline V gene lookup returns CDR1 SNHLY and CDR2 FYNNEI. The CDR3 totals 14 residues. CDR3: CTSRDPDFPTGLFF. Written as DNA, the CDR3 is TGTACCAGCAGGGATCCGGACTTTCCGACTGGACTGTTTTTT.

The chain links TRBV27 to TRBJ2-7; D is ambiguous. This CDR3 region has 12 residues. Trimming shortened V by 5 bases and J by 8 bases, and 13 bases separated the two germline ends. Germline CDR1 and CDR2: MNHEY and SMNVEV (reference sequence). The CDR3 DNA is TGTGCCAGCAGTCCGATAAGCATCCAGCAGTACTTC. Protein sequence: CASSPISIQQYF.

The chain carries TRBV7-3 and TRBJ2-7; 9 bases are a match to TRBD1. Germline CDR1 reads SGHTA; CDR2 reads FQGTGA. The CDR3 runs 13 residues. The trim removed 6 bases at V and 7 bases at J, leaving 7 bases unmatched. The CDR3 DNA reads TGTGCCAGCAGTTCCGGACAGGGGAGGGAGCAGTACTTC. It codes for CASSSGQGREQYF.

The V gene is TRBV9, the J gene TRBJ1-2, with D uncertain. Trimming took 3 bases from V and 6 from J, leaving 6 bases between them. The CDR3 is 11 amino acids. Germline lookup yields CDR1 SGDLS and CDR2 YYNGEE. The CDR3 nucleotides are TGTGCCAGCAGCGCCCTAAATGGCTACACCTTC. It yields the protein CASSALNGYTF.

The chain recombines TRBV7-2 with TRBJ1-1; D unresolved. The V gene lost 5 bases and the J gene lost 4 bases, with 8 bases spanning the gap. The CDR3 has 12 residues. Germline values: CDR1 SGHTA, CDR2 FQGNSA. The DNA for the CDR3 is TGTGCCAGCAGCCAAATCGGCACTGAAGCTTTCTTT. Protein product: CASSQIGTEAFF.

V usage is TRBV6-5 and J usage is TRBJ2-7; 8 bases match TRBD2. The germline CDR1 and CDR2 sequences are MNHEY and SVGAGI. The CDR3 loop spans 15 amino acids. V was pared by 2 bases and J by 5 bases, with 8 bases of the junction left unmatched. CDR3 coding DNA: TGTGCCAGCAGTTACGGAATAGCGGGAAACAACGAGCAGTACTTC. This gives the protein CASSYGIAGNNEQYF.

This rearrangement joins TRBV5-4 to TRBJ2-2, with TRBD1 matching 8 bases. The germline V gene has CDR1 SGHNT and CDR2 YYREEE (reference sequence). The CDR3 sequence is 15 residues long. Trimming at V came to 3 bases and at J to 1 base, leaving 2 bases not matched to a gene. The chain's CDR3 is CASSSGQGNTGELFF. The CDR3 bases are TGTGCCAGCAGCTCCGGACAGGGGAACACCGGGGAGCTGTTTTTT.

The rearrangement joins TRBV11-2 to TRBJ2-4; 7 bases are a match to TRBD1. The germline gives CDR1 SGHAT, CDR2 FQNNGV. V lost 5 bases, J lost 3 bases, and 19 bases stayed unmatched. This CDR3 comprises 19 residues. CDR3 sequence reads: CASSTSTPDRVGDKNIQYF. The CDR3 DNA follows: TGTGCCAGCAGCACTTCAACTCCCGACAGGGTGGGAGACAAAAACATTCAGTACTTC.

The rearrangement joins TRBV6-5 to TRBJ2-1; 7 bases align to TRBD1. Germline V lookup: CDR1 MNHEY, CDR2 SVGAGI. CDR3 length: 15 amino acids. Unmatched junction bases numbered 6, after V lost 7 bases and J lost 0 bases. The DNA of the CDR3 is TGTGCCAGCACCAGACAGGGAAGCTCCTACAATGAGCAGTTCTTC. Translated, it gives CASTRQGSSYNEQFF.